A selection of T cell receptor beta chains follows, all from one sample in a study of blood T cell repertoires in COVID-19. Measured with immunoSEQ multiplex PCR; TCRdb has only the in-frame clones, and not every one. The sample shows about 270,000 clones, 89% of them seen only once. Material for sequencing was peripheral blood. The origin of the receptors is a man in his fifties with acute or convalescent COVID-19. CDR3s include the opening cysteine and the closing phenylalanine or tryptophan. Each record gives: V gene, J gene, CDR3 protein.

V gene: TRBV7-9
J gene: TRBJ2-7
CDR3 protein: CASSLEVAGQGKDPYF

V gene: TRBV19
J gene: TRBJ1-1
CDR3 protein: CASSVGGIRHTEAFF

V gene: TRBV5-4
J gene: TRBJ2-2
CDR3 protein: CASSSWTTNTGELFF

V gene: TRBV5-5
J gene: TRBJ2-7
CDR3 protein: CASTHMYEQYF

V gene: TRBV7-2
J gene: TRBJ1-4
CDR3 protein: CASSPLGPRLQEKLFF

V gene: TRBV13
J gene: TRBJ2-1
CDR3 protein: CASKRWGVGEQFF

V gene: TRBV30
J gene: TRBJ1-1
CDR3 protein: CAWTRGAGVNTEAFF

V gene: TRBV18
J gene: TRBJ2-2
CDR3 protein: CASSPGTGWTGELFF

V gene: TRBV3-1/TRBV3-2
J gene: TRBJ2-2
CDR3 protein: CASSLGQGRIGIGTGELFF

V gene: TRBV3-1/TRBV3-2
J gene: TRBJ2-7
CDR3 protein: CASSPRGTSGGYEQYF

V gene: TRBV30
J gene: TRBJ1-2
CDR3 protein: CAWSVRGFGYTF

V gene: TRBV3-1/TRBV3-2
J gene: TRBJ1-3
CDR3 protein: CASSLGTGLRNTIYF

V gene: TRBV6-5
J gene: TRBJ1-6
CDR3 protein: CAFIGKRDSPLHF

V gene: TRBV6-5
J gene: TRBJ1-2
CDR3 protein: CASRQGGNYGYTF

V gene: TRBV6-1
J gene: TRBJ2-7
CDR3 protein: CASSEGGTYEQYF

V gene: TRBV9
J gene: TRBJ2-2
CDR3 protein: CASRSTGSNTGELFF